The entry that follows covers one TCR beta chain sequence. It has no known antigen specificity. Within one base of it there is no much larger clone, and no base qualities were kept. The CDR3 regions of human TCRbeta chains were analyzed by immunosequencing. As for the authors' bioinformatics: TCRs in the repertoires were matched against a reference library of SARS-CoV-2-specific TCRs that had been generated with the MIRA antigen-specificity platform. Breadth meant the fraction of unique TCRs that were SARS-CoV-2-associated, whereas depth meant the fraction of total T cells that were SARS-CoV-2-associated. Using the MIRA data, each spike-specific TCR was mapped to the spike region that the TCR reacts to and placed in a CD4 or CD8 class. Log10-transformed breadth and depth values were compared by one-way ANOVA with Sidak's multiple comparisons tests. TCRdb retrieved this table from immuneACCESS and kept in-frame rearrangements only. Not all clones are present; in checked studies, unresolved V genes account for under half, and no reason is known for the remainder. D and trimming come from the DNA, and the V and J calls and clone size come from that table. The sample data list about 140,000 clones, and around 88% of these were observed just once. The ten biggest clones cover 3% to 4.5% of the sample.

This entry is derived from a study of T cell responses to AZD1222 COVID-19 vaccine (dated by TCRdb to about 2021). Study-level background: Because spike-specific TCR depth and breadth did not differ between the two schedules, AZD1222 recipients who got a second dose at roughly 4 weeks were pooled with those who got a second dose at roughly 12 weeks. Trial participants were enrolled into age subgroups of 18-55, 56-69 and 70-plus years, which contained around 150, 29 and 61 TCR-sequenced participants, respectively. A total of 233 trial participants underwent TCR sequencing, of whom under 220 had received two doses of AZD1222 and 26 had received two doses of the MenACWY control vaccine. Broad study findings and their caveats: After two AZD1222 doses, both the breadth and the depth of spike-specific TCRs were significantly higher than at day 0 and than in MenACWY recipients. Only a handful of AZD1222 recipients were SARS-CoV-2 seropositive at baseline, limiting conclusions about previously exposed vaccinees. Reportedly, close to half of the unique spike-specific TCRs recognized epitopes lying outside the regions that are mutated in the B.1.351 and B.1.1.7 variants. In the small 56-69-year group, the increase in depth fell short of significance, most likely because of low power. Because no day 14 peak-response samples were available, the repertoires could be characterized only after the peak T cell response. Vaccine-associated CD4 TCRs spanned the whole spike protein, with dominant responses in regions 160-218 and 743-854. Most participants were white British and females outnumbered males, and the authors suggested that clonal diversity may have been underestimated.

Interpreted using the paper, the time point label stands for: baseline before first vaccination. Samples from vaccinated people were obtained from the UK trials COV001 and COV002, which included a single-blind randomized controlled phase 2/3 trial of AZD1222 (ChAdOx1 nCoV-19) in healthy adults. For TCRbeta chain sequencing, PBMC samples were collected from trial participants at day 0 and at day 28 after the second dose. The clonotype was recovered from an adult in good health. The sequences come from peripheral blood, collected on day 0 of AZD1222 vaccination.

For the CDR3, the sequence is CASEETGALGNTIYF. The DNA sequence is as follows: TGCGCCAGCGAGGAGACAGGGGCGCTTGGAAACACCATATATTTT. Recombination joined TRBV5-1 with TRBJ1-3; 8 junctional bases match TRBD1. CDR1 and CDR2, per the germline V gene, are SGHRS and YFSETQ. The germline V and J ends show losses of 7 bases and 3 bases respectively, and no gene match explains 9 bases of the junction. From the cysteine up to the phenylalanine, the CDR3 has a length of 15 residues. Only CDR3 DNA remains: 45 bases, in frame from the first base.